The clone carrying this TCR beta chain was observed a handful of times. Sorted-subset replicate PCR reactions were performed with approximately 200 ng DNA, corresponding to roughly 30,000 T cell genomes. Assay used: immunoSEQ multiplex PCR; TCRdb lists only in-frame clones, some missing. The sample includes over a million clones, about 75% seen only once; the top ten take roughly 1.5%. The sample originates from a study of shared clonotypes between healthy human individuals. This CDR3 is 14 amino acids long. The ends were cut back, 0 bases at V and 7 bases at J, with 15 bases in the middle. The germline gives CDR1 GTSNPN, CDR2 SVGIG (reference sequence).

The chain has TRBV30 and TRBJ1-2; perhaps TRBD1 as D (6 bases). The receptor's source is a man aged 18 to 30 in good health. Sequenced sample: memory CD4+ T cells sorted from blood. Subset indicated: CD45RA-negative fraction. In DNA form, the CDR3 reads TGTGCCTGGAGTGTACTGGACAGCCTCGTTGGCTACACCTTC. Encoded protein: CAWSVLDSLVGYTF.